This T cell receptor beta chain was sequenced during a study of sequential checkpoint blockade in melanoma. Study in general: Randomization was 1:1 between first-line nivolumab→ipilimumab and ipilimumab→nivolumab.

TCRdb keeps only in-frame clones here, not all; method: immunoSEQ multiplex PCR. The sample has about 9,900 clones, around 60% seen once. There are 14 residues in the CDR3. Trimming removed 5 bases from V and 2 bases from J, with 10 bases in between. Germline CDR1 and CDR2: LNHNV and YYDKDF (reference sequence). Treatment indicated: randomized to nivolumab then ipilimumab (arm A) or the reverse (arm B). DNA-damaging chemotherapy had not been given to any patient beforehand. Sorted cells were live CD3+CD8+, lacking CD19 and CD56, from PBMCs. V and J are TRBV15 and TRBJ2-4, with D hard to call. Specimen: CD8+ T cells sorted from blood (inferred from file names), collected from a patient given nivolumab and ipilimumab in sequence. The clonotype comes from a human donor with melanoma. The CDR3 region is CATSRRESKNIQYF. The CDR3 DNA reads TGTGCCACCAGCCGCCGAGAGTCCAAAAACATTCAGTACTTC.